Below, 30 T cell receptor beta chains from the same sample are listed, as sequenced in a study of identical twins. TCRdb itself ran the 5' RACE reads through MiXCR, one entry per CDR3 protein. The table has 450,000 to 650,000 distinct CDR3 sequences, roughly 15% seen once. This sample was shared with a second study, whose subject was yellow fever vaccine responses in identical twins.

The sequenced material came from CD4+ T cells sorted from blood. These receptors all stem from a woman aged 18-29 years in good health.

This rearrangement joins TRBV10-3 to TRBJ2-7; possibly TRBD2 for D (7 bases). Germline V CDR1 and CDR2: ENHRY, SYGVKD. Trimming cost V 4 bases and J 0 bases, with 16 bases left between them. The CDR3 spans 16 residues. CDR3 amino acids: CAISAQGLAVSYEQYF. The CDR3 nucleotides are TGTGCCATCAGTGCCCAGGGGCTAGCGGTCTCCTACGAGCAGTACTTC.

This rearrangement joins TRBV10-3 to TRBJ2-1; the D gene could be TRBD1 or TRBD2 (5 bases each). Trimming pared 10 bases from V and 3 bases from J, leaving 13 bases between. The CDR3 is made up of 13 amino acids. Germline values: CDR1 ENHRY, CDR2 SYGVKD. The CDR3 reads CATSGTVYNEQFF. The DNA of the CDR3 is TGTGCCACCTCCGGGACCGTCTACAATGAGCAGTTCTTC.

This clonotype was counted a few times. The chain has TRBV12-3 or TRBV12-4 and TRBJ1-1; D ambiguous. This CDR3 contains 16 residues. V lost 3 bases, J lost 1 base, and 15 bases lay in between. The CDR3: CASSFRSGPKNTEAFF. In nucleotides, the CDR3 is TGTGCCAGCAGTTTTCGGTCAGGCCCGAAGAACACTGAAGCTTTCTTT.

This clonotype was recorded many times. The J gene is TRBJ1-3, the V gene TRBV5-1, with 7 positions matching TRBD1. CDR1 is SGHRS and CDR2 is YFSETQ in the germline V gene. The CDR3 consists of 16 residues. Unmatched junction bases numbered 9, after V lost 4 bases and J lost 2 bases. Here the CDR3 reads CASSPGWTGPGNTIYF. The CDR3 DNA sequence: TGCGCCAGCAGCCCCGGTTGGACAGGTCCTGGAAACACCATATATTTT.

The CDR3 region has the DNA TGCAGTGCTAGTAAGCTAGCGGGGACCACAGATACGCAGTATTTT. As protein: CSASKLAGTTDTQYF. V gene TRBV20-1 combines with J gene TRBJ2-3; 9 positions match TRBD2. Germline V CDR1 and CDR2: DFQATT, SNEGSKA (reference sequence). Trimming cost V 3 bases and J 2 bases; bases outside gene matches: 6. The CDR3 has 15 amino acids.

This clonotype appeared a few times. This chain connects TRBV20-1 to TRBJ2-7; no reliable D call. The CDR3 has 14 residues. Trimming pared 1 base from V and 2 bases from J, leaving 12 bases between. Per the germline V gene, CDR1 is DFQATT and CDR2 is SNEGSKA (reference sequence). The CDR3 is CSARAHHLTYEQYV. In nucleotides, the CDR3 is TGCAGTGCTAGAGCGCATCACCTCACCTACGAGCAGTACGTC.

The chain carries TRBV9 and TRBJ1-5; D remains ambiguous. The CDR3 totals 14 residues. The germline CDR1 and CDR2 sequences are SGDLS and YYNGEE. The V and J ends lost 0 bases and 0 bases respectively, with 4 bases between them. CDR3 in DNA: TGTGCCAGCAGCGTAGAAGATAGCAATCAGCCCCAGCATTTT. Protein product: CASSVEDSNQPQHF.

This clonotype was counted only a few times. This rearrangement joins TRBV10-3 to TRBJ2-1; D possibly matches TRBD1 or TRBD2 (7 bases each). The V gene's germline CDR1 is ENHRY and CDR2 SYGVKD. V gave up 2 bases and J gave up 7 bases, with 21 bases separating them. The CDR3 covers 17 residues. The CDR3 DNA reads as TGTGCCATCAGTGAGCCCGGGGGCAGGGGGGGACAGAATGAGCAGTTCTTC. Translating it yields CAISEPGGRGGQNEQFF.

The CDR3 DNA sequence: TGTGCCAGCAGCTACCGACTAGCGGCATTCACAGATACGCAGTATTTT. It yields the protein CASSYRLAAFTDTQYF. The chain is built from TRBV5-6 and TRBJ2-3, with TRBD2 matching 9 bases. J lost 2 bases, V lost 3 bases, and 7 bases had no gene match. From germline, CDR1 is SGHDT and CDR2 YYEEEE. The CDR3 covers 16 residues.

V usage is TRBV20-1 and J usage is TRBJ2-5, with 10 bases identical to TRBD2. Germline-derived CDR1 and CDR2 are DFQATT and SNEGSKA (reference sequence). Trimming removed 3 bases from V and 1 base from J; junction bases left unmatched: 11. This CDR3 has 17 residues. This chain's CDR3 is CSARNLAGGSLQETQYF. The CDR3 DNA is TGCAGTGCTAGGAATTTAGCGGGGGGATCTCTCCAAGAGACCCAGTACTTC.

The rearrangement links TRBV20-1 to TRBJ2-3; D is tentatively TRBD1 or TRBD2 (5 bases each). The CDR3 is made up of 15 amino acids. Per germline, CDR1 DFQATT and CDR2 SNEGSKA (reference sequence). Trimming took off 3 bases at V and 7 bases at J, with 20 bases between the two ends. In DNA, the CDR3 is TGCAGTGCTAGTTTAAGAGGGGCAGCGGTATATACGCAGTATTTT. It encodes CSASLRGAAVYTQYF.

The rearrangement links TRBV24-1 to TRBJ2-3, with TRBD2 identical over 14 bases. The CDR3 runs to 16 residues. V shed 3 bases and J 5 bases; nucleotides not matched to a gene: 3. Germline V gene sequence: CDR1 KGHDR, CDR2 SFDVKD. This CDR3 is CATSDGTSGGQDTQYF. The CDR3, as DNA: TGTGCCACCAGTGATGGGACTAGCGGGGGTCAAGATACGCAGTATTTT.

The chain employs TRBV12-3 or TRBV12-4 and TRBJ1-1, with unresolved D. The V end lost 2 bases, the J end lost 5 bases, and 6 bases lay between the germline ends. The CDR3 spans 12 residues. CDR3 coding DNA: TGTGCCAGCAGTTTATCTTGGACTGAAGCTTTCTTT. Amino acids: CASSLSWTEAFF.

The chain couples TRBV24-1 to TRBJ2-1; 13 positions agree with TRBD2. The CDR3 loop spans 18 amino acids. CDR1 is KGHDR, CDR2 SFDVKD, per germline. The trim removed 3 bases at V and 6 bases at J, leaving 10 bases unmatched. The CDR3 sequence is CATSDTSRLAGGGNEQFF. CDR3 DNA: TGTGCCACCAGTGATACCTCCAGACTAGCGGGAGGCGGCAATGAGCAGTTCTTC.

The chain links TRBV4-1 to TRBJ2-7, with D perhaps TRBD1 (6 bases). The V end was cut by 6 bases, the J end by 5 bases, with 20 bases between. This CDR3 has 15 amino acids. The germline V gene encodes CDR1 MGHRA and CDR2 YSYEKL. DNA of the CDR3: TGCGCCAGCAGACCACTTACAGGGTTTGCCGACGAGCAGTACTTC. The encoded protein is CASRPLTGFADEQYF.

There are many counts of this clonotype. The rearrangement joins TRBV7-8 to TRBJ2-7; a possible D gene is TRBD2 (5 bases). Germline lookup yields CDR1 SGHVS and CDR2 FQNEAQ. This CDR3 has 14 amino acids. V lost 5 bases to trimming and J lost 1 base, with 12 bases between them. The CDR3 DNA is TGTGCCAGCAGCGAGGCGGACTCTTCCTACGAGCAGTACTTC. Translating gives CASSEADSSYEQYF.

The chain links TRBV28 to TRBJ2-1, with TRBD2 matching 10 bases. The CDR3 has 16 residues. V trimming: 3 bases; J trimming: 4 bases; junction bases outside the gene matches: 6. CDR1 is MDHEN, CDR2 SYDVKM, per germline. The CDR3 DNA is TGTGCCAGCAGTTTTGAGGGGACTAGCGCTTACAATGAGCAGTTCTTC. It is translated as CASSFEGTSAYNEQFF.

In its sample, this clonotype was seen a few times. This chain joins TRBV6-2 or TRBV6-3 and TRBJ2-5; 7 nucleotides align to TRBD1. CDR1 MNHEY and CDR2 SVGEGT come from the germline V gene. Germline trimming cut 6 bases from V and 4 bases from J; bases unmatched to any gene: 14. This CDR3 is built from 16 residues. In DNA, the CDR3 is TGTGCCAGCAGCCCCCAATCTCGACAGGGTGGAGAGACCCAGTACTTC. This encodes CASSPQSRQGGETQYF.

The chain carries TRBV2 and TRBJ2-5, with 8 bases lining up with TRBD1. In germline, CDR1 is SNHLY, CDR2 FYNNEI. V gave up 1 base and J gave up 5 bases; unmatched junction bases: 6. The CDR3 consists of 15 residues. The CDR3 reads CASSEGQGRRETQYF. The CDR3 nucleotides are TGTGCCAGCAGTGAAGGACAGGGGAGGCGGGAGACCCAGTACTTC.

This clonotype was seen at least ten times. The V call is TRBV7-2, the J call TRBJ2-5; 9 positions match TRBD1. The CDR3 is 14 amino acids. The trim removed 5 bases at V and 4 bases at J, leaving 5 bases unmatched. Germline CDR1 and CDR2: SGHTA and FQGNSA. CDR3 sequence: CASSTQTGGETQYF. Here the CDR3 DNA reads TGTGCCAGCAGCACTCAGACAGGGGGAGAGACCCAGTACTTC.

CDR3 coding DNA: TGTGCCAGCTCACCCCCGGGACCTGGTGGCGAGCAGTACTTC. Translated, it gives CASSPPGPGGEQYF. V usage is TRBV18 and J usage is TRBJ2-7; perhaps D is TRBD1 or TRBD2 (5 bases each). Looked up from germline, CDR1 is KGHSH and CDR2 is LQKENI. The V and J ends lost 3 bases and 6 bases respectively, with 15 bases between them. The CDR3 has 14 amino acids.

The table lists this clonotype with a few counts. The chain employs TRBV20-1 and TRBJ1-3; unclear D gene. CDR3 length: 14 residues. Between the trimmed V and J ends, which lost 0 bases and 0 bases, there was a span of 6 bases. Per the germline V gene, CDR1 is DFQATT and CDR2 is SNEGSKA (reference sequence). The CDR3 nucleotides read TGCAGTGCTAGAGACCACAGCTCTGGAAACACCATATATTTT. This codes for CSARDHSSGNTIYF.

The chain carries TRBV29-1 and TRBJ2-1; 7 bases line up with TRBD2. CDR3 length: 15 residues. V shed 4 bases and J 6 bases; nucleotides not matched to a gene: 12. Germline values: CDR1 SQVTM, CDR2 ANQGSEA. The CDR3 nucleotides read TGCAGCGTTGTAGGTGTTAGCGGGCCTCTCAATGAGCAGTTCTTC. It translates to CSVVGVSGPLNEQFF.

The chain has TRBV12-3 or TRBV12-4 and TRBJ2-2, with D possibly being TRBD1 (6 bases). Trimming cost V 5 bases and J 7 bases, with 17 bases left between them. CDR3 length: 15 residues. CDR3 nucleotides: TGTGCCAGCAGTACCCGACAGGACAAGGACGGGGAGCTGTTTTTT. It yields the protein CASSTRQDKDGELFF.

The chain employs TRBV12-5 and TRBJ2-7; 10 nucleotides align to TRBD1. Per the germline V gene, CDR1 is LGHNT and CDR2 is FRNRAP. This CDR3 comprises 15 residues. CDR3 bases: TGTGCCTGCTGCCAAGGGGGACAGGGGCCCTACGAGCAGTACTTC. Protein: CACCQGGQGPYEQYF.

This sequence joins TRBV29-1 and TRBJ2-3; no reliable D call. Germline lookup yields CDR1 SQVTM and CDR2 ANQGSEA. With 7 bases removed from V and 7 bases from J, the gap between germline ends came to 12 bases. This CDR3 is 11 amino acids long. For the CDR3, the DNA is TGCAGCGCCGAAGGGCCCCATACGCAGTATTTT. Encoded protein: CSAEGPHTQYF.

A few counts support this clonotype. The rearrangement joins TRBV20-1 to TRBJ2-3; 7 bases match TRBD2. In germline, CDR1 is DFQATT, CDR2 SNEGSKA (reference sequence). With 5 bases clipped from V and 1 base from J, the junction kept 3 bases outside the gene matches. This CDR3 spans 13 amino acids. Written as DNA, the CDR3 is TGCAGTGCTGGTGGGGGGGGCACAGATACGCAGTATTTT. Its protein is CSAGGGGTDTQYF.

This clonotype was seen a handful of times. The chain employs TRBV5-6 and TRBJ1-1; D is perhaps TRBD1 (6 bases). The ends were cut back, 1 base at V and 7 bases at J, with 8 bases in the middle. The CDR3 runs to 12 residues. CDR1 SGHDT and CDR2 YYEEEE come from the germline V gene. DNA for the CDR3: TGTGCCAGCAGCTTGTGGACAGTTGAAGCTTTCTTT. This gives the protein CASSLWTVEAFF.

This clonotype came up a few times. The CDR3 loop reads CASSRIEQFF. The DNA for the CDR3 is TGTGCCAGCAGTCGTATTGAGCAGTTCTTC. V and J are TRBV12-3 or TRBV12-4 and TRBJ2-1; D gene uncertain. This CDR3 is built from 10 residues. Trimming took off 5 bases at V and 9 bases at J, with 5 bases between the two ends.

This clonotype was observed a handful of times. This chain links TRBV29-1 with TRBJ2-7, with D hard to call. CDR1 is SQVTM, CDR2 ANQGSEA, per germline. The CDR3 loop spans 12 amino acids. V shed 4 bases and J shed 2 bases, with 9 bases lying between them. For the CDR3, the DNA is TGCAGCGTTGGGGCAGGTACCTACGAGCAGTACTTC. Residues: CSVGAGTYEQYF.